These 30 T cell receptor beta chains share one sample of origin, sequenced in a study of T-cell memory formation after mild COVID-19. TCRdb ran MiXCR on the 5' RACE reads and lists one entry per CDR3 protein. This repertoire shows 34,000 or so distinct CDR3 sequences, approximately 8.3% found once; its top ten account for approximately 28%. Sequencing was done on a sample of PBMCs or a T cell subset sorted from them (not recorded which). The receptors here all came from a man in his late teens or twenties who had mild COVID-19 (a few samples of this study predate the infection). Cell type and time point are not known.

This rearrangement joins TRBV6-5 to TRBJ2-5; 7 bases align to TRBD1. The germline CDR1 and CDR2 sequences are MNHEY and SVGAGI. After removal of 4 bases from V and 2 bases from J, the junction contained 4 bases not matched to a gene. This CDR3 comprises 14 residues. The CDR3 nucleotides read TGTGCCAGCAGTTCACACAGGGGTCAAGAGACCCAGTACTTC. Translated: CASSSHRGQETQYF.

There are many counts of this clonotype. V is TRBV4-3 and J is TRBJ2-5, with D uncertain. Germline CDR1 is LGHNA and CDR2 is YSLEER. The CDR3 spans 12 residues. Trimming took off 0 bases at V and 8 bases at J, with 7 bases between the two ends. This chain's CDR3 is CASSQDRVTQYF. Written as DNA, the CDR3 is TGCGCCAGCAGCCAAGACCGGGTAACCCAGTACTTC.

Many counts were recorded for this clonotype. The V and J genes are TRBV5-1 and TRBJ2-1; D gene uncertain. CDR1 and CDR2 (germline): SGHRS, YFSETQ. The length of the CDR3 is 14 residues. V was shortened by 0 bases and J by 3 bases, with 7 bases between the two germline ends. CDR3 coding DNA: TGCGCCAGCAGCTTGGTGCAGAGCTACAATGAGCAGTTCTTC. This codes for CASSLVQSYNEQFF. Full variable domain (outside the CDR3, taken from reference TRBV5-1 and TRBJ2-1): KAGVTQTPRYLIKTRGQQVTLSCSPISGHRSVSWYQQTPGQGLQFLFEYFSETQRNKGNFPGRFSGRQFSNSRSEMNVSTLELGDSALYLCASSLVQSYNEQFFGPGTRLTVL.

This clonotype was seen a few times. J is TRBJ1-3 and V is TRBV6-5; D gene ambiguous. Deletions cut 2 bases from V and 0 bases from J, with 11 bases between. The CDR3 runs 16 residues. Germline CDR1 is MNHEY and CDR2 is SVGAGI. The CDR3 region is CASSYQAADSGNTIYF. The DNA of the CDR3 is TGTGCCAGCAGTTACCAGGCAGCCGACTCTGGAAACACCATATATTTT.

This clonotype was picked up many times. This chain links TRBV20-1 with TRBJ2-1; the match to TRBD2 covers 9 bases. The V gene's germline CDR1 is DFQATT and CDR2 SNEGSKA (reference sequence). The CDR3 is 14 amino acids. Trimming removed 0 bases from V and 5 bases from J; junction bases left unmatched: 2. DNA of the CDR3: TGCAGTGCTAGAGAGGTAGCGGGGGACAATGAGCAGTTCTTC. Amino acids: CSAREVAGDNEQFF.

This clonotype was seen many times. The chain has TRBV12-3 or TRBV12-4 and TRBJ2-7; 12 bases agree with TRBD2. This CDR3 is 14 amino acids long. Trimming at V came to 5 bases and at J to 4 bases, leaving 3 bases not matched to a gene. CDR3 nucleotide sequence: TGTGCCAGCAGTCGTACTAGCGGGAGGTACGAGCAGTACTTC. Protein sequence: CASSRTSGRYEQYF.

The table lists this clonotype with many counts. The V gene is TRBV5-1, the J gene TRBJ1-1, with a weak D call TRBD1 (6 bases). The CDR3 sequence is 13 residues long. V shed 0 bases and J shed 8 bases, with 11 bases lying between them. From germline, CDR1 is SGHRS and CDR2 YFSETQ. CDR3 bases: TGCGCCAGCAGCTTGGGGGGGACACCAGAAGCTTTCTTT. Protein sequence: CASSLGGTPEAFF.

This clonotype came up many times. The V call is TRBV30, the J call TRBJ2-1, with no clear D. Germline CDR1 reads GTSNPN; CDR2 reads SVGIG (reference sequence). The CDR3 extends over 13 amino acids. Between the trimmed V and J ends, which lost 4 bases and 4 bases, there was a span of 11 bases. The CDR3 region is CAWMGQEYNEQFF. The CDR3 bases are TGTGCCTGGATGGGTCAGGAATACAATGAGCAGTTCTTC.

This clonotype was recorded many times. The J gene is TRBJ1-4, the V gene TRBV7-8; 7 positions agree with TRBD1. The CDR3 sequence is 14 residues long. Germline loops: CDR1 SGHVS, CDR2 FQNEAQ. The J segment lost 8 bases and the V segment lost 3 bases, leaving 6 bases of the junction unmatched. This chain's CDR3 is CASSLTGNSEKLFF. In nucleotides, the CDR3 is TGTGCCAGCAGCTTGACAGGGAATTCCGAAAAACTGTTTTTT.

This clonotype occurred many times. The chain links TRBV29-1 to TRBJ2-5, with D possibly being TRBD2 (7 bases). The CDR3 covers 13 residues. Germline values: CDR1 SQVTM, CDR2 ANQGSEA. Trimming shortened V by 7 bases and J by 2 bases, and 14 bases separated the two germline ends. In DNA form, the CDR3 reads TGCAGCGCCCGGGGGGCTCAACAAGAGACCCAGTACTTC. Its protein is CSARGAQQETQYF.

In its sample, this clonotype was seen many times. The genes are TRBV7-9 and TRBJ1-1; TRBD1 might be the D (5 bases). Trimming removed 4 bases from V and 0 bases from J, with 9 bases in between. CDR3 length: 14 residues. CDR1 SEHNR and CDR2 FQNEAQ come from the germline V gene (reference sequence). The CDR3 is CASSWWGLNTEAFF. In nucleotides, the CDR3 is TGTGCCAGCAGCTGGTGGGGACTGAACACTGAAGCTTTCTTT.

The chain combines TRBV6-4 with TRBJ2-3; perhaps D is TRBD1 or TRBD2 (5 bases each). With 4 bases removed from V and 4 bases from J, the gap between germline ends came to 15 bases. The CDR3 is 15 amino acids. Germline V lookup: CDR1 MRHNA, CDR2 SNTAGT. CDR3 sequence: CASSAKGDGADTQYF. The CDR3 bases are TGTGCCAGCAGTGCCAAAGGGGACGGGGCAGATACGCAGTATTTT.

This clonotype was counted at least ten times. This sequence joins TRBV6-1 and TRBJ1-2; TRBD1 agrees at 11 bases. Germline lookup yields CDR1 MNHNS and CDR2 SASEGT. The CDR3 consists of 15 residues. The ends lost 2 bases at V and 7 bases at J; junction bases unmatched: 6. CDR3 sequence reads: CASSESGQGARGYTF. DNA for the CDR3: TGTGCCAGCAGTGAAAGCGGACAGGGGGCGCGTGGCTACACCTTC.

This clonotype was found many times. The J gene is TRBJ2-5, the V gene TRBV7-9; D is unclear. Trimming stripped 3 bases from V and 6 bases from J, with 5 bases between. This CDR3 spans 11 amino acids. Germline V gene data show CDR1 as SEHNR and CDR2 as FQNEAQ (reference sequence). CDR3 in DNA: TGTGCCAGCAGCTTTATGAAGACCCAGTACTTC. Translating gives CASSFMKTQYF.

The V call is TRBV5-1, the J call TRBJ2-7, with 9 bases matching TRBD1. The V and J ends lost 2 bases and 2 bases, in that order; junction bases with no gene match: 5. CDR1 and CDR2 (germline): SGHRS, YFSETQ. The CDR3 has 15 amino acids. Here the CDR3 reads CASSFGTGQTYEQYF. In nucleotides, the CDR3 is TGCGCCAGCAGCTTCGGGACAGGGCAGACCTACGAGCAGTACTTC.

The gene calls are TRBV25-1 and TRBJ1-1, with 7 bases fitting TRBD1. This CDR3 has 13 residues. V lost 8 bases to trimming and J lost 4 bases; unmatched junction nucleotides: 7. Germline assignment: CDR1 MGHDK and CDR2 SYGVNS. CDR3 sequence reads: CASGLSGGTEAFF. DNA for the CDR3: TGTGCCAGCGGATTATCAGGGGGCACTGAAGCTTTCTTT.

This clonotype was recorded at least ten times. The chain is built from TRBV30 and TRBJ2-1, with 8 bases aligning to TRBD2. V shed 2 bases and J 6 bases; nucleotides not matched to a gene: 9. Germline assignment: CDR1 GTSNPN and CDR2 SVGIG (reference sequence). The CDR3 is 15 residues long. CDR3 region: CAWSRSGGPLNEQFF. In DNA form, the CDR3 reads TGTGCCTGGAGTCGGAGCGGGGGTCCCCTCAATGAGCAGTTCTTC.

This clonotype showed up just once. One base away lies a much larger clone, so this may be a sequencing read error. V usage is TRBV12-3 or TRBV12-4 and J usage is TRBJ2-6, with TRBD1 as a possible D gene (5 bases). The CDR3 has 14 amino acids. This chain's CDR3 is CDSSGHSGANVLTF. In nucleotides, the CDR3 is TGTGACAGCAGTGGACACTCTGGGGCCAACGTCCTGACTTTC.

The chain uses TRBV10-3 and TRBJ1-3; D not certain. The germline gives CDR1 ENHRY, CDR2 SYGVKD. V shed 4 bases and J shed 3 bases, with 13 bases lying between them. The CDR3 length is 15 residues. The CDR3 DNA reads TGTGCCATCAGTGCGGTCACCCGCCATGGAAACACCATATATTTT. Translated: CAISAVTRHGNTIYF.

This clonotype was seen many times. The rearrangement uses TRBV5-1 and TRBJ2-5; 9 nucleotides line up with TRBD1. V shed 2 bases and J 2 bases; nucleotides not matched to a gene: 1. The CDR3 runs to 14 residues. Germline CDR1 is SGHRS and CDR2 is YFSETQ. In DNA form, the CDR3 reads TGCGCCAGCAGCTTCGGGACAGGGCAAGAGACCCAGTACTTC. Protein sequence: CASSFGTGQETQYF.

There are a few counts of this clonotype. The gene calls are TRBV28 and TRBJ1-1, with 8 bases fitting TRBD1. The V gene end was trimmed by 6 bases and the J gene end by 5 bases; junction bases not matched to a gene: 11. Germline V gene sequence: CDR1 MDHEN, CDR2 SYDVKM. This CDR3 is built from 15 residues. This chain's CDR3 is CASRGSGQGKTEAFF. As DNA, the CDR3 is TGTGCCAGCAGGGGAAGCGGACAGGGCAAGACTGAAGCTTTCTTT.

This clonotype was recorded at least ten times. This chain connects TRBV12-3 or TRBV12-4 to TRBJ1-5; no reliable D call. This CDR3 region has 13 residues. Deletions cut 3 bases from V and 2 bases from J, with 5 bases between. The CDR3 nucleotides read TGTGCCAGCAGTTTCGATCGCAATCAGCCCCAGCATTTT. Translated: CASSFDRNQPQHF.

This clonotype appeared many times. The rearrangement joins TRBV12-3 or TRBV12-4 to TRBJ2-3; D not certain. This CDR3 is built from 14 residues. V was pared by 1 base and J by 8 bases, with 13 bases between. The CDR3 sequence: CASSLEGQLGTQYF. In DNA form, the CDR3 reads TGTGCCAGCAGTTTAGAAGGGCAACTGGGTACGCAGTATTTT.

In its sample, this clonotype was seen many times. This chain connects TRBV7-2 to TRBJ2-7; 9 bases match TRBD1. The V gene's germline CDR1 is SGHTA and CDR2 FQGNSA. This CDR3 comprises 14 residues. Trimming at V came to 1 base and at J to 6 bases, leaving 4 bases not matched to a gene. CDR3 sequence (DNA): TGTGCCAGCAGCTTAGAAAGGACAGGGGCCGAGCAGTACTTC. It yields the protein CASSLERTGAEQYF.

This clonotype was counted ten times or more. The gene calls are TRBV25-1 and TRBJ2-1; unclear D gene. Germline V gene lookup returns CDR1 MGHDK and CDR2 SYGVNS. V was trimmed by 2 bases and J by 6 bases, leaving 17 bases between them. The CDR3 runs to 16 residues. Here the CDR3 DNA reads TGTGCCAGCAGTGAAAATGGTTGGGTGTCGGGCAATGAGCAGTTCTTC. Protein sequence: CASSENGWVSGNEQFF. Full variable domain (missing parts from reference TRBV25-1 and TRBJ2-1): EADIYQTPRYLVIGTGKKITLECSQTMGHDKMYWYQQDPGMELHLIHYSYGVNSTEKGDLSSESTVSRIRTEHFPLTLESARPSHTSQYLCASSENGWVSGNEQFFGPGTRLTVL.

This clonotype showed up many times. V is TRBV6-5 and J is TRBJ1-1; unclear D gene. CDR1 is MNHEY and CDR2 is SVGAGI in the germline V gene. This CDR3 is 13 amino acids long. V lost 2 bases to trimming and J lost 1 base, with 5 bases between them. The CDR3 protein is CASSYLRNTEAFF. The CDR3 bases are TGTGCCAGCAGTTACCTGCGGAACACTGAAGCTTTCTTT.

The CDR3 DNA follows: TGCAGTGCCCTCCGGCGGAGGGGGGGAGATACGCAGTATTTT. This translates into CSALRRRGGDTQYF. This chain joins TRBV20-1 and TRBJ2-3, with D perhaps matching TRBD2 (7 bases). The CDR3 has 14 amino acids. The V end was cut by 6 bases, the J end by 5 bases, with 18 bases between. Germline V gene sequence: CDR1 DFQATT, CDR2 SNEGSKA (reference sequence).

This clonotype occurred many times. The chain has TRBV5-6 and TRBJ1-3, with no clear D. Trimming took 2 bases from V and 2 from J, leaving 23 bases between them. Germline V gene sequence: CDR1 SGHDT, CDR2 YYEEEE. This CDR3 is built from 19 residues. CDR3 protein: CASSLTLVSSPGTGNTIYF. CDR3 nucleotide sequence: TGTGCCAGCAGCTTAACACTCGTCTCAAGTCCGGGCACTGGAAACACCATATATTTT.

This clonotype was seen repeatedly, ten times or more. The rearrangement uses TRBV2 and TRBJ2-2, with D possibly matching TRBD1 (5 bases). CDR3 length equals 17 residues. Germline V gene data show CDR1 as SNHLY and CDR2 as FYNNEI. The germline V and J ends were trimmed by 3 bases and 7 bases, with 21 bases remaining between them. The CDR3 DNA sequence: TGTGCCAGCAGTGAGATGACAGCCTCGGTAGGAAACGGGGAGCTGTTTTTT. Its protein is CASSEMTASVGNGELFF. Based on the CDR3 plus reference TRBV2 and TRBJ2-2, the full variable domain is EPEVTQTPSHQVTQMGQEVILRCVPISNHLYFYWYRQILGQKVEFLVSFYNNEISEKSEIFDDQFSVERPDGSNFTLKIRSTKLEDSAMYFCASSEMTASVGNGELFFGEGSRLTVL.

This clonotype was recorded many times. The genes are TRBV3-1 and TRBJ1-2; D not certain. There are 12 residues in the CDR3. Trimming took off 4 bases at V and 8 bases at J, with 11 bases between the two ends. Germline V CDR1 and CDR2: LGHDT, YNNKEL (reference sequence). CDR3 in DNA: TGTGCCAGCAGCCCTTCAGGATACGGCTACACCTTC. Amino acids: CASSPSGYGYTF.